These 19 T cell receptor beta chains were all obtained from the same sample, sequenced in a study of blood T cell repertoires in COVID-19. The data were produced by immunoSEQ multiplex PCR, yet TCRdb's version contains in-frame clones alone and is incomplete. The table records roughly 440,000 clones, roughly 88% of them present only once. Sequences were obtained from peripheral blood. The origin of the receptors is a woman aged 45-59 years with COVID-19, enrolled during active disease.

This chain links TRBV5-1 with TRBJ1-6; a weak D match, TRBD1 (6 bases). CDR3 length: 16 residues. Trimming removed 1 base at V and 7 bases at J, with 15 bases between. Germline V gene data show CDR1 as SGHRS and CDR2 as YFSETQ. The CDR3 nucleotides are TGCGCCAGCAGCTTGCCCACAGGGAAAGGAAATTCACCCCTCCACTTT. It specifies CASSLPTGKGNSPLHF. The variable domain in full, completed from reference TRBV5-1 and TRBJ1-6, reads KAGVTQTPRYLIKTRGQQVTLSCSPISGHRSVSWYQQTPGQGLQFLFEYFSETQRNKGNFPGRFSGRQFSNSRSEMNVSTLELGDSALYLCASSLPTGKGNSPLHFGNGTRLTVT.

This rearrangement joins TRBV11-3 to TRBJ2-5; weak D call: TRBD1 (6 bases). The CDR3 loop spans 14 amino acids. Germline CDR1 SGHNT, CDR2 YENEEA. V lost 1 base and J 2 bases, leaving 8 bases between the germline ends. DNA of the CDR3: TGTGCCAGCAGCTTAGGGGGGCAGCAAGAGACCCAGTACTTC. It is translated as CASSLGGQQETQYF.

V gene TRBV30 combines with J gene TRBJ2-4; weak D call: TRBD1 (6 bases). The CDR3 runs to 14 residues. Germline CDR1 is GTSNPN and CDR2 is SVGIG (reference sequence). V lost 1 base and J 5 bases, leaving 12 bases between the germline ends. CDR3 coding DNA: TGTGCCTGGAGTGAGGGTTGGGGGCAAAACATTCAGTACTTC. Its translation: CAWSEGWGQNIQYF.

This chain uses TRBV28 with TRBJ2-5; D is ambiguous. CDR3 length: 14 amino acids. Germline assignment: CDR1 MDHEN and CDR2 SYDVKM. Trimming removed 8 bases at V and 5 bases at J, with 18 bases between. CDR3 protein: CASEDYGTRETQYF. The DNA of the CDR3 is TGTGCCAGCGAGGATTACGGTACGAGGGAGACCCAGTACTTC.

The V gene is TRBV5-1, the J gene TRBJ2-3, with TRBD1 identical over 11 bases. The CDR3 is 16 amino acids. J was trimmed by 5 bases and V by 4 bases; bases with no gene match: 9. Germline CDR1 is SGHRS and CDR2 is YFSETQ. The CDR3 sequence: CASSPEGQGAVDTQYF. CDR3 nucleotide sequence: TGCGCCAGCAGCCCGGAAGGACAGGGGGCTGTAGATACGCAGTATTTT.

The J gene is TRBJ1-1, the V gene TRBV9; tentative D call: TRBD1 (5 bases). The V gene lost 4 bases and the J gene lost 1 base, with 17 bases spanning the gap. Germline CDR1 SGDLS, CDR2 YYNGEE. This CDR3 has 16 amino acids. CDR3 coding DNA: TGTGCCAGCAGCCCGTGGAGGGGAAGAACGAACACTGAAGCTTTCTTT. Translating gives CASSPWRGRTNTEAFF.

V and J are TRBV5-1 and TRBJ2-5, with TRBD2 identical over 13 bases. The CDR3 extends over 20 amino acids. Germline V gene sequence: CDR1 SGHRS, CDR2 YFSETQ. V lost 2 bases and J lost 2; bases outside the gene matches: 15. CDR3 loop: CASSLSPRTSGGTNQETQYF. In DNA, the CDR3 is TGCGCCAGCAGCTTATCCCCCAGGACTAGCGGGGGCACAAATCAAGAGACCCAGTACTTC.

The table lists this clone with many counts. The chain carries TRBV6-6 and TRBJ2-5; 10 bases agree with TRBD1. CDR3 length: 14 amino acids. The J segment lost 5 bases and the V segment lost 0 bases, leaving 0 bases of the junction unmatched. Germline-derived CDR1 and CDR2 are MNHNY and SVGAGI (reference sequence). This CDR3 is CASSYSDRGETQYF. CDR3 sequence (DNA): TGTGCCAGCAGTTACTCGGACAGGGGGGAGACCCAGTACTTC.

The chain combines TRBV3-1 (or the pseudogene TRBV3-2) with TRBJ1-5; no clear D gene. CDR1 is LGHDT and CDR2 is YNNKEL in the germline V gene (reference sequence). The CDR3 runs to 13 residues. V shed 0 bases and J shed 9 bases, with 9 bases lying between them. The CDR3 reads CASSQDRGRPQHF. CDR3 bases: TGTGCCAGCAGCCAAGATCGTGGGAGGCCCCAGCATTTT.

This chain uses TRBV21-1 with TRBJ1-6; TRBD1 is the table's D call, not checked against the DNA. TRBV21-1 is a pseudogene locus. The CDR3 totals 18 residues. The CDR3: CASSKAQDRGNCDSPLHF. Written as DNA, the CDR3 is TGTGCCAGCAGCAAAGCTCAGGACAGGGGAAATTGTGATTCACCCCTCCACTTT.

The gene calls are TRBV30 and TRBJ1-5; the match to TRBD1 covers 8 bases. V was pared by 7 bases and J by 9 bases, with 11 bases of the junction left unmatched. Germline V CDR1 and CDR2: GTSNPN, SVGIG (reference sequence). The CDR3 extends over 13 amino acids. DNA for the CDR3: TGTGCCTTTACCGACAGGGGAAGGGGGCCCCAGCATTTT. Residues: CAFTDRGRGPQHF. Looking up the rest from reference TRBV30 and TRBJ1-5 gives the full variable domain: SQTIHQWPATLVQPVGSPLSLECTVEGTSNPNLYWYRQAAGRGLQLLFYSVGIGQISSEVPQNLSASRPQDRQFILSSKKLLLSDSGFYLCAFTDRGRGPQHFGDGTRLSIL.

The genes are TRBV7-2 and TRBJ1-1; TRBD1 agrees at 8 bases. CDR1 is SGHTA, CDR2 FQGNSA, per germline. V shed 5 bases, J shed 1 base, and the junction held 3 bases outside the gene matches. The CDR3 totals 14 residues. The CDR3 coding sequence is TGTGCCAGCAGCCCCCAGGGGGCGAACACTGAAGCTTTCTTT. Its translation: CASSPQGANTEAFF.

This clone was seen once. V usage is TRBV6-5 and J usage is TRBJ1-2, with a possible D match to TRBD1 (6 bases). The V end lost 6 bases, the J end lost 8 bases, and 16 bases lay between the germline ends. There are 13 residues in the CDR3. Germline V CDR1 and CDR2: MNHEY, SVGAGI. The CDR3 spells CASSPTWGHGYTF. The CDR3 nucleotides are TGTGCCAGCAGCCCCACGTGGGGGCACGGCTACACCTTC.

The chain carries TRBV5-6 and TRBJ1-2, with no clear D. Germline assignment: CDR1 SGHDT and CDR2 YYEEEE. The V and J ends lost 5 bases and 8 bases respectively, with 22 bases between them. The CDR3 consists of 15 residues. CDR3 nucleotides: TGTGCCAGCAGTTCAGCCGGGGAGGTTTTAGGGGGCTACACCTTC. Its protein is CASSSAGEVLGGYTF.

In DNA form, the CDR3 reads TGTGCCAGCAGGGGGGACAGGGGAGTCACTGAAGCTTTCTTT. Protein product: CASRGDRGVTEAFF. The chain is built from TRBV6-5 and TRBJ1-1; 10 bases are a match to TRBD1. CDR1 and CDR2 from the germline V gene are MNHEY and SVGAGI. The trim removed 6 bases at V and 4 bases at J, leaving 5 bases unmatched. The CDR3 covers 14 residues.

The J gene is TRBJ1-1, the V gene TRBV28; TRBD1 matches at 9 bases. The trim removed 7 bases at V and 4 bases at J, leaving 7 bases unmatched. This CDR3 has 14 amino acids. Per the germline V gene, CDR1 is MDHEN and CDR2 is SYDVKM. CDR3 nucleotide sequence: TGTGCCAGCATTGGACAGGGGAGGAGCACTGAAGCTTTCTTT. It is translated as CASIGQGRSTEAFF.

CDR3: CASSPTPGNRGFEGYTF. In DNA, the CDR3 is TGTGCCAGCTCACCAACTCCTGGGAACAGGGGTTTTGAGGGCTACACCTTC. V gene TRBV18 combines with J gene TRBJ1-2; 7 bases fit TRBD1. The CDR3 sequence is 17 residues long. Losses at the gene ends were 2 bases for V and 8 bases for J; bases not matched to a gene: 17. Germline V lookup: CDR1 KGHSH, CDR2 LQKENI.

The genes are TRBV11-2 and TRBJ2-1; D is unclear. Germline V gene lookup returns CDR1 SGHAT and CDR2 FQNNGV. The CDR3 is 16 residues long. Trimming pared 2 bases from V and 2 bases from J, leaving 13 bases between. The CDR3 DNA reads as TGTGCCAGCAGCTTAATCTCTCTAGTACCCTACAATGAGCAGTTCTTC. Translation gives CASSLISLVPYNEQFF.

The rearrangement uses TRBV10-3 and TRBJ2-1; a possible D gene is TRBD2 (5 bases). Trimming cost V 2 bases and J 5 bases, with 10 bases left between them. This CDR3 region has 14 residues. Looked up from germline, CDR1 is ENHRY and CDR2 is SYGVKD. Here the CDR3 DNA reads TGTGCCATCAGTGAGAGCGGCCGAGACAATGAGCAGTTCTTC. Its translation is CAISESGRDNEQFF.